Each of the 4 T cell receptor beta chains below was sequenced from the same sample in a study of lymphopenia after photon versus proton radiotherapy. Repertoires were generated with immunoSEQ multiplex PCR, while TCRdb's copy carries only in-frame clones and drops some. The sample contains around 28,000 clones, around 85% of which appear only once. The input for sequencing was peripheral blood, taken from a patient treated with photon-based radiotherapy. The receptor set was obtained from a man aged 50 to 60 with gastric cancer.

This clone was counted once. The J gene is TRBJ1-3, the V gene TRBV20-1, with D hard to call. This CDR3 is 11 amino acids long. Germline V lookup: CDR1 DFQATT, CDR2 SNEGSKA (reference sequence). The V end was cut by 8 bases, the J end by 0 bases, with 5 bases between. This chain's CDR3 is CSQSSGNTIYF. CDR3 nucleotide sequence: TGCAGTCAAAGCTCTGGAAACACCATATATTTT.

This chain joins TRBV30 and TRBJ1-1, with D unresolved. There are 12 residues in the CDR3. V dropped 0 bases and J dropped 5 bases, with 7 bases sitting between them. CDR1 and CDR2 from the germline V gene are GTSNPN and SVGIG (reference sequence). The CDR3 DNA is TGTGCCTGGAGTGTACTGGGGACTGAAGCTTTCTTT. It translates to CAWSVLGTEAFF. Variable domain in full (rest from reference TRBV30 and TRBJ1-1): SQTIHQWPATLVQPVGSPLSLECTVEGTSNPNLYWYRQAAGRGLQLLFYSVGIGQISSEVPQNLSASRPQDRQFILSSKKLLLSDSGFYLCAWSVLGTEAFFGQGTRLTVV.

The J gene is TRBJ1-6, the V gene TRBV30; D gene ambiguous. The V end was cut by 0 bases, the J end by 8 bases, with 11 bases between. Germline V CDR1 and CDR2: GTSNPN, SVGIG (reference sequence). The CDR3 runs to 14 residues. The DNA of the CDR3 is TGTGCCTGGAGTGTACCCAGGACTTATTCACCCCTCCACTTT. Its translation is CAWSVPRTYSPLHF. Complete variable domain (other parts from reference TRBV30 and TRBJ1-6): SQTIHQWPATLVQPVGSPLSLECTVEGTSNPNLYWYRQAAGRGLQLLFYSVGIGQISSEVPQNLSASRPQDRQFILSSKKLLLSDSGFYLCAWSVPRTYSPLHFGNGTRLTVT.

This clone was seen more than once but under ten times. The V gene is TRBV6-1, the J gene TRBJ1-2, with TRBD1 matching over 8 bases. The CDR3 extends over 14 amino acids. With V trimmed by 4 bases and J by 8 bases, 9 bases remained unmatched. Germline V gene data show CDR1 as MNHNS and CDR2 as SASEGT. CDR3 loop: CASSAQGEVGGYTF. The CDR3 DNA follows: TGTGCCAGCAGTGCACAGGGGGAGGTTGGGGGCTACACCTTC.